This passage covers 18 T cell receptor beta chains from one sample sequenced in a study of beta chain features in type 1 diabetes. Expressed TCRB transcripts were sequenced because the isolated RNA had all been reverse transcribed beforehand. Clones were sequenced by immunoSEQ multiplex PCR, and TCRdb holds only the in-frame ones, with some missing. The sample holds around 160,000 clones, roughly 48% seen once. The sequenced material came from Tregs from blood. The receptors derive from a man aged 18 to 29 in good health.

V and J are TRBV19 and TRBJ2-7; 8 nucleotides align to TRBD1. Per germline, CDR1 LNHDA and CDR2 SQIVND (reference sequence). The trim removed 7 bases at V and 1 base at J, leaving 9 bases unmatched. The CDR3 totals 15 residues. Here the CDR3 DNA reads TGTGCCAGTACCGGCTTTGGACAGGGATCCTACGAGCAGTACTTC. Its translation is CASTGFGQGSYEQYF.

The V and J genes are TRBV2 and TRBJ2-2; TRBD2 agrees at 12 bases. Germline CDR1 SNHLY, CDR2 FYNNEI. CDR3 length: 16 residues. The junction had 13 bases not matched to a gene; V was cut back by 7 bases and J by 10 bases. CDR3 coding DNA: TGTGCCAGCAAGGGGACTAGCGGGCCCTCGGTTTCGGAGCTGTTTTTT. Protein: CASKGTSGPSVSELFF. The full variable domain, completed using reference TRBV2 and TRBJ2-2, is EPEVTQTPSHQVTQMGQEVILRCVPISNHLYFYWYRQILGQKVEFLVSFYNNEISEKSEIFDDQFSVERPDGSNFTLKIRSTKLEDSAMYFCASKGTSGPSVSELFFGEGSRLTVL.

This clone came up a few times. The chain is built from TRBV30 and TRBJ1-6, with D unclear. CDR3 length: 12 residues. V shed 4 bases and J shed 9 bases, with 10 bases lying between them. In germline, CDR1 is GTSNPN, CDR2 SVGIG (reference sequence). CDR3 sequence reads: CAWTSRVSPLHF. The CDR3 coding sequence is TGTGCCTGGACCTCTCGGGTTTCACCCCTCCACTTT.

The chain is built from TRBV10-3 and TRBJ2-7; D possibly corresponds to TRBD2 (6 bases). There are 15 residues in the CDR3. V shed 1 base and J shed 7 bases, with 17 bases lying between them. Germline loops: CDR1 ENHRY, CDR2 SYGVKD. CDR3 protein: CAISELELADGEQYF. The CDR3 nucleotides read TGTGCCATCAGTGAGTTGGAACTAGCCGATGGGGAGCAGTACTTC.

Details on this clone: An end of the junction does not agree with germline; a read error may underlie this. The chain combines TRBV7-9 with TRBJ2-1; TRBD1 is a possible D gene (7 bases). The germline V gene has CDR1 SEHNR and CDR2 FQNEAQ (reference sequence). The CDR3 consists of 13 residues. The CDR3: CASNLPGGTEQFF. CDR3 in DNA: TGTGCCAGCAACTTACCAGGGGGGACTGAGCAGTTCTTC.

The sample holds a few counts of this clone. The rearrangement uses TRBV7-2 and TRBJ1-1; D remains ambiguous. From germline, CDR1 is SGHTA and CDR2 FQGNSA. V lost 5 bases and J lost 4, with 17 bases in between. The CDR3 has 15 residues. CDR3 nucleotides: TGTGCCAGCAGCCCGCGGTCCGCGGTGGGCACTGAAGCTTTCTTT. As protein: CASSPRSAVGTEAFF.

This clone was seen more than once but under ten times. The J gene is TRBJ1-1, the V gene TRBV30; 10 nucleotides agree with TRBD1. The CDR3 sequence is 16 residues long. Germline V gene data show CDR1 as GTSNPN and CDR2 as SVGIG (reference sequence). Germline trimming cut 0 bases from V and 4 bases from J; bases unmatched to any gene: 8. The CDR3 protein is CAWSVKLGQGITEAFF. Here the CDR3 DNA reads TGTGCCTGGAGTGTAAAGCTGGGACAGGGGATCACTGAAGCTTTCTTT. The full variable domain, its missing parts supplied by reference TRBV30 and TRBJ1-1, is SQTIHQWPATLVQPVGSPLSLECTVEGTSNPNLYWYRQAAGRGLQLLFYSVGIGQISSEVPQNLSASRPQDRQFILSSKKLLLSDSGFYLCAWSVKLGQGITEAFFGQGTRLTVV.

This chain uses TRBV4-2 with TRBJ2-1; 12 positions agree with TRBD2. V was clipped by 5 bases and J by 2 bases; unmatched bases: 4. Germline V lookup: CDR1 LGHNA, CDR2 YNFKEQ. The CDR3 runs 16 residues. The CDR3 nucleotides read TGTGCCAGCAGCTACCGACTAGCGGGGGCCTACAATGAGCAGTTCTTC. This encodes CASSYRLAGAYNEQFF.

This chain joins TRBV7-2 and TRBJ1-2; D gene ambiguous. The CDR3 sequence is 13 residues long. Per germline, CDR1 SGHTA and CDR2 FQGNSA. Trimming left V 1 base short and J 2 bases short, with 5 bases between. The CDR3 spells CASSLDGNYGYTF. DNA of the CDR3: TGTGCCAGCAGCTTAGACGGGAACTATGGCTACACCTTC.

The count of this clone is one. The chain combines TRBV18 with TRBJ2-3; D is perhaps TRBD2 (5 bases). The CDR3 consists of 14 residues. V was trimmed by 6 bases and J by 2 bases, leaving 12 bases between them. Germline CDR1 reads KGHSH; CDR2 reads LQKENI. The CDR3 is CASSRVGNTDTQYF. For the CDR3, the DNA is TGTGCCAGCTCGCGGGTGGGGAACACAGATACGCAGTATTTT.

This clone occurred a few times. The chain combines TRBV28 with TRBJ1-2; 9 bases are a match to TRBD1. Germline V gene lookup returns CDR1 MDHEN and CDR2 SYDVKM. V lost 8 bases, J lost 8 bases, and 12 bases stayed unmatched. The CDR3 runs 14 residues. The DNA for the CDR3 is TGTGCCAGCCGGTCCGGGACAGGGTTTCGCGGCTACACCTTC. Its translation is CASRSGTGFRGYTF.

Here the CDR3 reads CASSQALDRGFNYGYTF. CDR3 DNA: TGTGCCAGCAGCCAAGCCTTGGACAGGGGATTCAACTATGGCTACACCTTC. The chain combines TRBV4-2 with TRBJ1-2; 9 bases match TRBD1. With V trimmed by 1 base and J by 2 bases, 8 bases remained unmatched. The CDR3 runs to 17 residues. CDR1 and CDR2 (germline): LGHNA, YNFKEQ.

The chain has TRBV5-1 and TRBJ1-1, with D perhaps matching TRBD1 (6 bases). This CDR3 has 16 amino acids. Trimming pared 0 bases from V and 4 bases from J, leaving 16 bases between. Germline assignment: CDR1 SGHRS and CDR2 YFSETQ. CDR3 amino acids: CASSLEPGAIGTEAFF. The CDR3 DNA is TGCGCCAGCAGCTTGGAGCCAGGGGCGATTGGCACTGAAGCTTTCTTT.

This chain connects TRBV5-4 to TRBJ2-5; TRBD1 might be the D (6 bases). V lost 7 bases and J lost 5, with 24 bases in between. This CDR3 is built from 16 residues. The germline CDR1 and CDR2 sequences are SGHNT and YYREEE (reference sequence). The chain's CDR3 is CASGKSDSRGWETQYF. The CDR3 DNA reads TGTGCCAGCGGAAAATCGGACAGCCGGGGATGGGAGACCCAGTACTTC.

This clone was observed a handful of times. This chain's CDR3 is CASRRQGAPEAFF. The CDR3 DNA reads TGTGCCAGCAGAAGACAGGGGGCCCCTGAAGCTTTCTTT. This chain uses TRBV27 with TRBJ1-1, with TRBD1 identical over 10 bases. Trimming cost V 6 bases and J 6 bases; bases outside gene matches: 4. The length of the CDR3 is 13 residues. Germline V lookup: CDR1 MNHEY, CDR2 SMNVEV (reference sequence).

This chain links TRBV10-3 with TRBJ2-3, with TRBD2 matching 7 bases. CDR1 ENHRY and CDR2 SYGVKD come from the germline V gene. This CDR3 is 14 amino acids long. With 10 bases clipped from V and 1 base from J, the junction kept 8 bases outside the gene matches. CDR3 DNA sequence: TGTGCCAGCGCCAGCGGGGCGGGCACAGATACGCAGTATTTT. This translates into CASASGAGTDTQYF.

The chain joins TRBV5-8 to TRBJ1-5; possibly TRBD1 for D (6 bases). Germline CDR1 reads SGHTS; CDR2 reads YDEGEE. This CDR3 contains 16 residues. V was pared by 3 bases and J by 2 bases, with 15 bases between. In DNA, the CDR3 is TGTGCCAGCAGCTCACTTACAGGGACCGGCAATCAGCCCCAGCATTTT. It translates to CASSSLTGTGNQPQHF.

A few counts support this clone. V and J are TRBV10-3 and TRBJ1-5; D gene uncertain. V lost 2 bases and J lost 0, with 14 bases in between. The CDR3 is 17 residues long. The germline gives CDR1 ENHRY, CDR2 SYGVKD. CDR3 sequence: CAISEILGGYSNQPQHF. For the CDR3, the DNA is TGTGCCATCAGTGAGATTCTCGGCGGCTATAGCAATCAGCCCCAGCATTTT.